Sequencing of this T cell receptor beta chain was carried out in a study of identical twins. Overall study findings and caveats: Where out-of-frame alpha sequences were twin-shared, they showed excess low generation probability. Findings depended on cross-sectional statistics rather than tracking the same donors.

Notes on this clonotype: Its antigen is undetermined.

After removal of 2 bases from V and 5 bases from J, the junction contained 7 bases not matched to a gene. This CDR3 has 15 residues. Germline CDR1 reads SGHKS; CDR2 reads YYEKEE (reference sequence). The authors used template switching to add a universal primer site and gave cDNA unique molecular identifiers. Using its own MiXCR run on the 5' RACE reads, TCRdb lists one record per CDR3 protein. This sample has around 450,000 distinct CDR3 sequences, with approximately 15% found just once. The sample was also linked to a second study, of yellow fever vaccine responses in identical twins. That report notes: The T cell response to vaccination in identical twins was reportedly partly convergent and partly personalized.

The rearrangement links TRBV5-5 to TRBJ2-5, with 9 bases matching TRBD1. The TCR originated in a woman between 18 and 29 years old in good health. Sequenced: CD4+ T cells sorted from blood. The CDR3 DNA sequence: TGTGCCAGCAGCTTAACAGGGGGCTTCGGTGAGACCCAGTACTTC. It is translated as CASSLTGGFGETQYF.